These 13 T cell receptor beta chains share one sample of origin, sequenced in a study of identical twins. TCRdb independently ran MiXCR on the 5' RACE reads; one entry per CDR3 protein. The sample includes roughly 1.6 million distinct CDR3 sequences, under 35% seen only once; the top ten take approximately 0.29%. The sequencing sample was made of cord blood. These receptors were taken from a newborn girl in good health.

There are a few counts of this clonotype. The chain employs TRBV5-3 and TRBJ2-7; possible D gene TRBD1, 6 bases. TRBV5-3 qualifies as an ORF whose function is uncertain. V lost 4 bases to trimming and J lost 1 base, with 18 bases between them. The CDR3 sequence is 16 residues long. In DNA, the CDR3 is TGTGCCAGAAGCGCCACCCCTCCCGGGACATCCTACGAGCAGTACTTC. It specifies CARSATPPGTSYEQYF.

The rearrangement uses TRBV7-9 and TRBJ2-1; D might be TRBD2 (6 bases). Germline V CDR1 and CDR2: SEHNR, FQNEAQ (reference sequence). The ends were cut back, 9 bases at V and 5 bases at J, with 11 bases in the middle. The CDR3 consists of 12 residues. CDR3 bases: TGTGCCAGGAGCGGGCAGGACAATGAGCAGTTCTTC. Translated, it gives CARSGQDNEQFF.

The V gene is TRBV4-2, the J gene TRBJ2-3; TRBD2 matches 13 bases. The CDR3 totals 20 residues. V trimming: 4 bases; J trimming: 0 bases; junction bases outside the gene matches: 13. Germline V lookup: CDR1 LGHNA, CDR2 YNFKEQ. The CDR3 nucleotides are TGTGCCAGCAGCCCCCCGACTAGCGGGAGGAGTGGAACTAGCACAGATACGCAGTATTTT. Protein sequence: CASSPPTSGRSGTSTDTQYF.

A few counts support this clonotype. J is TRBJ1-5 and V is TRBV20-1; maybe TRBD1 (6 bases). The germline CDR1 and CDR2 sequences are DFQATT and SNEGSKA (reference sequence). Between the trimmed V and J ends, which lost 6 bases and 1 base, there was a span of 10 bases. This CDR3 is 13 amino acids long. CDR3 amino acids: CSATGPSNQPQHF. CDR3 nucleotide sequence: TGCAGTGCAACAGGGCCAAGCAATCAGCCCCAGCATTTT.

This clonotype was counted only a few times. This chain connects TRBV4-2 to TRBJ2-7; 8 bases are shared with TRBD1. This CDR3 region has 20 residues. CDR1 and CDR2 (germline): LGHNA, YNFKEQ. With 1 base clipped from V and 3 bases from J, the junction kept 20 bases outside the gene matches. The DNA for the CDR3 is TGTGCCAGCAGCCAAGGGTGGAAGTGGGGACAGGTAGCTTCGGGCTACGAGCAGTACTTC. It yields the protein CASSQGWKWGQVASGYEQYF.

The chain joins TRBV20-1 to TRBJ2-1, with TRBD2 matching 9 bases. This CDR3 comprises 14 residues. Losses at the gene ends were 6 bases for V and 1 base for J; bases not matched to a gene: 4. Germline V gene data show CDR1 as DFQATT and CDR2 as SNEGSKA (reference sequence). In DNA, the CDR3 is TGCAGTGCGCAGAGCGGGAGGTCCTACAATGAGCAGTTCTTC. This sequence encodes CSAQSGRSYNEQFF.

The chain is built from TRBV7-2 and TRBJ2-1; D ambiguous. Near its end, the DNA agrees better with TRBJ2-7, so the J call may be wrong. Germline V gene data show CDR1 as SGHTA and CDR2 as FQGNSA. CDR3 length: 16 amino acids. This CDR3 reads CASSLGPARPLNEQYF. The CDR3 nucleotides are TGTGCCAGCAGCTTAGGGCCAGCGAGACCCTTAAATGAGCAGTACTTC.

This clonotype has more than one count but fewer than ten. This chain links TRBV28 with TRBJ2-1; a weak D match, TRBD2 (6 bases). Germline CDR1 and CDR2: MDHEN and SYDVKM. V lost 6 bases to trimming and J lost 8 bases, with 17 bases between them. The length of the CDR3 is 14 residues. This CDR3 reads CASSSGWGTDEQFF. CDR3 sequence (DNA): TGTGCCAGCAGCTCGGGCTGGGGGACTGATGAGCAGTTCTTC.

This clonotype turned up a few times. V gene TRBV20-1 combines with J gene TRBJ2-1; 8 bases line up with TRBD1. Germline CDR1 and CDR2: DFQATT and SNEGSKA (reference sequence). V lost 3 bases, J lost 4 bases, and 11 bases stayed unmatched. CDR3 length equals 16 residues. CDR3 bases: TGCAGTGCTAGCCCGACAGGGGCCCCCTATTACAATGAGCAGTTCTTC. This encodes CSASPTGAPYYNEQFF.

V usage is TRBV12-3 or TRBV12-4 and J usage is TRBJ2-3; no clear D gene. The V end was cut by 3 bases, the J end by 1 base, with 11 bases between. The CDR3 has 15 residues. The CDR3 region has the DNA TGTGCCAGCAGTTTTGTCCCGATAGGCACAGATACGCAGTATTTT. Residues: CASSFVPIGTDTQYF.

This clonotype has more than one count but fewer than ten. V and J are TRBV6-5 and TRBJ2-1; 11 nucleotides match TRBD1. Germline V gives CDR1 MNHEY, CDR2 SVGAGI. Trimming removed 6 bases from V and 2 bases from J; junction bases left unmatched: 3. The CDR3 covers 15 residues. The CDR3 sequence is CASSRDRGTYNEQFF. The DNA for the CDR3 is TGTGCCAGCAGCCGGGACAGGGGGACCTACAATGAGCAGTTCTTC.

This clonotype was detected only a few times. The chain is built from TRBV19 and TRBJ2-5; a weak D match, TRBD2 (6 bases). The V end lost 6 bases, the J end lost 5 bases, and 13 bases lay between the germline ends. This CDR3 is built from 13 residues. The germline gives CDR1 LNHDA, CDR2 SQIVND (reference sequence). This CDR3 reads CASSGVAAETQYF. CDR3 nucleotides: TGTGCCAGTAGCGGGGTAGCGGCCGAGACCCAGTACTTC.

The V gene is TRBV6-6, the J gene TRBJ1-6; 9 bases align to TRBD1. Germline loops: CDR1 MNHNY, CDR2 SVGAGI (reference sequence). The CDR3 consists of 16 residues. J lost 9 bases, V lost 5 bases, and 11 bases had no gene match. CDR3 DNA: TGTGCCAGCAGTCCCGGGACAGGGAGGGCTGGTTCACCCCTCCACTTT. Translated, it gives CASSPGTGRAGSPLHF.